Presented here are 21 T cell receptor beta chains from one specimen sequenced in a study of CD8 T cells in Susac syndrome. Random-hexamer reverse transcription was applied to about 0.5 to 1 ug RNA. TCRdb recomputed calls from the immunoSEQ multiplex PCR reads with MiXCR, one row per CDR3 protein. This sample has tens of thousands of distinct CDR3 sequences, with 85% to 95% found just once. Sequences were obtained from CD8+ T cells from PBMCs. The source of these receptors is a human donor in good health.

The V call is TRBV7-2, the J call TRBJ2-3; tentative D call: TRBD1 (5 bases). CDR1 is SGHTA, CDR2 FQGNSA, per germline. Trimming cost V 2 bases and J 2 bases, with 11 bases left between them. The CDR3 has 15 residues. For the CDR3, the DNA is TGTGCCAGCAGCTTACGAGACAGCTTCACAGATACGCAGTATTTT. It is translated as CASSLRDSFTDTQYF.

The CDR3 sequence is CATSRDRGTGPEEKLFF. The CDR3, as DNA: TGTGCCACCAGCAGAGATAGGGGGACAGGGCCGGAAGAAAAACTGTTTTTT. The rearrangement links TRBV15 to TRBJ1-4, with 9 bases identical to TRBD1. The CDR3 spans 17 residues. The junction had 10 bases not matched to a gene; V was cut back by 0 bases and J by 8 bases. Germline CDR1 and CDR2: LNHNV and YYDKDF (reference sequence). Variable domain in full (rest from reference TRBV15 and TRBJ1-4): DAMVIQNPRYQVTQFGKPVTLSCSQTLNHNVMYWYQQKSSQAPKLLFHYYDKDFNNEADTPDNFQSRRPNTSFCFLDIRSPGLGDTAMYLCATSRDRGTGPEEKLFFGSGTQLSVL.

Remarks on this clonotype: The junction departs from germline at one end; a sequencing error may be responsible. The V gene is TRBV7-8, the J gene TRBJ2-1, with 14 bases identical to TRBD2. The germline V gene has CDR1 SGHVS and CDR2 FQNEAQ. The CDR3 sequence is 15 residues long. For the CDR3, the DNA is TGTGCCAGCAGCTTCCGGACTAGCGGGGGGAAAGGGCAGCTCTTC. Translation: CASSFRTSGGKGQLF.

The chain recombines TRBV5-1 with TRBJ1-3; D is unresolved. The CDR3 runs 16 residues. V was cut by 0 bases and J by 0 bases, with 10 bases left in between. CDR1 is SGHRS and CDR2 is YFSETQ in the germline V gene. The CDR3 nucleotides read TGCGCCAGCAGCTTGGACCCACAGAGCTCTGGAAACACCATATATTTT. As protein: CASSLDPQSSGNTIYF.

The sample holds one count of this clonotype. CDR3 loop: CASSPLGDSKYF. CDR3 nucleotides: TGTGCCAGCAGTCCACTGGGCGACAGCAAGTACTTC. The V call is TRBV12-3 or TRBV12-4, the J call TRBJ2-7; possible D gene TRBD1, 5 bases. This CDR3 is built from 12 residues. The V end lost 5 bases, the J end lost 11 bases, and 16 bases lay between the germline ends.

The chain has TRBV27 and TRBJ1-2; D gene ambiguous. This CDR3 has 15 amino acids. CDR1 and CDR2 (germline): MNHEY, SMNVEV (reference sequence). Deletions cut 1 base from V and 4 bases from J, with 13 bases between. CDR3: CASSLYLGDRYGYTF. The CDR3 DNA reads as TGTGCCAGCAGTTTATATTTGGGAGATCGCTATGGCTACACCTTC.

This chain joins TRBV6-4 and TRBJ1-4, with TRBD1 matching over 9 bases. The V and J ends lost 6 bases and 3 bases, in that order; junction bases with no gene match: 5. The CDR3 contains 15 residues. Germline V gene data show CDR1 as MRHNA and CDR2 as SNTAGT. The CDR3 spells CASSRTGEANEKLFF. Here the CDR3 DNA reads TGTGCCAGCAGCCGGACAGGGGAGGCTAATGAAAAACTGTTTTTT.

The rearrangement uses TRBV12-3 or TRBV12-4 and TRBJ1-2, with D possibly being TRBD1 (5 bases). Trimming pared 2 bases from V and 4 bases from J, leaving 8 bases between. CDR3 size: 13 residues. Written as DNA, the CDR3 is TGTGCCAGCAGTTTAACAGGCGCCTATGGCTACACCTTC. The encoded protein is CASSLTGAYGYTF.

The gene calls are TRBV29-1 and TRBJ2-2; the D gene is possibly TRBD2 (5 bases). The CDR3 covers 14 residues. CDR1 is SQVTM and CDR2 is ANQGSEA in the germline V gene. Trimming cost V 5 bases and J 4 bases, with 14 bases left between them. CDR3: CSVFVGVGTGELFF. The CDR3 DNA reads TGCAGCGTTTTCGTCGGGGTGGGCACCGGGGAGCTGTTTTTT.

The count of this clonotype is one. The chain recombines TRBV23-1 with TRBJ2-7; tentative D call: TRBD1 (6 bases). TRBV23-1 has ORF status, its function being uncertain. V lost 3 bases to trimming and J lost 6 bases, with 18 bases between them. The length of the CDR3 is 15 residues. CDR3: CASSHPRTAPFEQYF. The CDR3 DNA reads TGCGCCAGCAGTCACCCTAGGACAGCCCCGTTCGAGCAGTACTTC.

This clonotype was counted once. The V call is TRBV29-1, the J call TRBJ2-1; 8 nucleotides agree with TRBD1. The J segment lost 4 bases and the V segment lost 1 base, leaving 6 bases of the junction unmatched. The CDR3 runs 15 residues. The germline gives CDR1 SQVTM, CDR2 ANQGSEA. This CDR3 is CSVEGSTGGYNEQFF. The CDR3 bases are TGCAGCGTTGAAGGCAGTACAGGGGGATACAATGAGCAGTTCTTC.

The chain joins TRBV19 to TRBJ2-7, with 7 bases fitting TRBD1. The germline gives CDR1 LNHDA, CDR2 SQIVND (reference sequence). J was trimmed by 4 bases and V by 5 bases; bases with no gene match: 5. This CDR3 region has 13 residues. CDR3 region: CASSPGQAYEQYF. For the CDR3, the DNA is TGTGCCAGTAGTCCAGGACAGGCGTACGAGCAGTACTTC.

CDR3 coding DNA: TGTGCCAGCAGTTTTGTAACCGATACGCAGTATTTT. As protein: CASSFVTDTQYF. The J gene is TRBJ2-3, the V gene TRBV12-3 or TRBV12-4, with no clear D. This CDR3 comprises 12 residues. The V end lost 3 bases, the J end lost 6 bases, and 7 bases lay between the germline ends.

This sequence joins TRBV6-5 and TRBJ1-1, with 9 bases fitting TRBD1. J lost 6 bases, V lost 6 bases, and 11 bases had no gene match. The germline gives CDR1 MNHEY, CDR2 SVGAGI. The CDR3 is 15 amino acids. The CDR3 DNA follows: TGTGCCAGCAGCCTGACAGGGGGGGGTGAAGCTGAAGCTTTCTTT. Amino acid sequence: CASSLTGGGEAEAFF.

CDR3 in amino acids: CASSSEGPLAPHQSTDTQYF. The CDR3 nucleotides read TGTGCCAGCAGCTCGGAGGGGCCTCTAGCGCCTCACCAAAGCACAGATACGCAGTATTTT. This chain connects TRBV5-4 to TRBJ2-3, with a weak D call TRBD2 (6 bases). Germline V gene sequence: CDR1 SGHNT, CDR2 YYREEE (reference sequence). Trimming took off 3 bases at V and 0 bases at J, with 26 bases between the two ends. The CDR3 has 20 residues.

The count of this clonotype is one. The chain combines TRBV6-1 with TRBJ1-1, with 9 positions matching TRBD1. Germline loops: CDR1 MNHNS, CDR2 SASEGT. This CDR3 is built from 16 residues. Unmatched junction bases numbered 8, after V lost 4 bases and J lost 2 bases. CDR3 amino acids: CASSGSMGQGNTEAFF. The CDR3 DNA reads TGTGCCAGCAGTGGATCCATGGGACAGGGAAACACTGAAGCTTTCTTT.

This chain links TRBV6-1 with TRBJ2-3; the D gene could be TRBD1 or TRBD2 (6 bases each). The V end lost 6 bases, the J end lost 4 bases, and 20 bases lay between the germline ends. Germline-derived CDR1 and CDR2 are MNHNS and SASEGT. This CDR3 has 16 amino acids. CDR3 residues: CASRDRLGAIPDTQYF. CDR3 nucleotide sequence: TGTGCCAGCAGGGACAGACTAGGCGCCATCCCAGATACGCAGTATTTT.

This chain's CDR3 is CASSSAGGASDTQYF. DNA for the CDR3: TGTGCCAGCAGCTCCGCCGGGGGGGCCTCAGATACGCAGTATTTT. This sequence joins TRBV9 and TRBJ2-3, with 8 bases that match TRBD2. The V gene end was trimmed by 4 bases and the J gene end by 4 bases; junction bases not matched to a gene: 8. CDR1 is SGDLS, CDR2 YYNGEE, per germline. The CDR3 sequence is 15 residues long.

Only one count was recorded for this clonotype. V is TRBV29-1 and J is TRBJ2-7; possibly TRBD2 for D (5 bases). The CDR3 length is 14 residues. The germline CDR1 and CDR2 sequences are SQVTM and ANQGSEA. The ends were cut back, 0 bases at V and 5 bases at J, with 14 bases in the middle. The CDR3 DNA reads as TGCAGCGTTGAAGAATCCGGGTCGGGGAACGAGCAGTACTTC. Its protein is CSVEESGSGNEQYF.

The rearrangement uses TRBV3-1 and TRBJ2-5; D gene uncertain. The CDR3 consists of 15 residues. V was clipped by 0 bases and J by 1 base, with 9 bases between them. CDR1 is LGHDT, CDR2 YNNKEL, per germline (reference sequence). CDR3 DNA sequence: TGTGCCAGCAGCCAAGATACGGAATTCCAAGAGACCCAGTACTTC. Protein product: CASSQDTEFQETQYF.

The chain carries TRBV5-4 and TRBJ2-7, with D perhaps matching TRBD2 (5 bases). V was shortened by 5 bases and J by 3 bases, with 18 bases between the two germline ends. The CDR3 covers 15 residues. Germline loops: CDR1 SGHNT, CDR2 YYREEE (reference sequence). In DNA form, the CDR3 reads TGTGCCAGCAGGGCGAACCCGGGAATGAGCTACGAGCAGTACTTC. Translating it yields CASRANPGMSYEQYF.